Detailed here is one TCR beta chain. In its sample, this clonotype was seen a few times. Which antigen it targets is not known. No much larger clone is present one base from it, and per-base qualities are unavailable. This record belongs to a study of identical twins (dated by TCRdb to the mid-2010s). About the study as a whole: TCR alpha and beta repertoires from monozygotic twins, unrelated adults of various ages and cord blood were deep-sequenced to test whether fetal clonotypes persist. To rule out contamination, replicate twin experiments were performed at different times with different library preparation protocols. General conclusions and limits of the study: The excess sharing between twins in beta out-of-frame sequences was weaker because fewer shared sequences reduced the signal-to-noise ratio. Invariant T cells such as MAIT and iNKT could partly confound zero-insertion analyses, although diverse VJ usage argued against such confounding for most clonotypes. Out-of-frame TCR alpha sharing in monozygotic twins was systematically underestimated by recombination models, whereas sharing between unrelated individuals was in agreement with the recombination models. Abundant cord blood beta clonotypes carried fewer insertions; young adult naive repertoires showed a weaker similar trend, while memory repertoires showed none. Compared with coincidental sharing between unrelated individuals, an excess of low generation-probability sequences was observed among out-of-frame TCR alpha sequences shared between twins. Because the same donors could not be followed over many years, conclusions were based on cross-sectional statistical analysis.

Receptors were amplified or captured by 5' RACE. The sequencer listed for this sample is Illumina HiSeq 2000. Template switching introduced a universal primer binding site; the final cDNA contained a unique molecular identifier, enabling accurate counting of TCR cDNA molecules. Specific primers in the conserved constant-segment region were used to synthesize first-strand cDNA for TCR alpha and beta chains. To control for contamination, every cDNA library was double barcoded, receiving both a SMART-Mk sample barcode and Illumina barcodes. TruSeq adapter sequences, together with Illumina sample barcodes, were added in two successive PCR steps. The TCR alpha and beta cDNA libraries were sequenced on the Illumina HiSeq platform using custom primers. As for how the authors treated the data: Raw reads were processed with MiGEC to extract unique molecular identifiers, and MiXCR was used to determine CDR3 positions. For each individual, recombination models were inferred using an EM algorithm with the repgenHMM and IGoR tools. The analysis of shared clonotypes was done with the tcR package in R, with sharing normalized by the product of cloneset sizes. To study raw recombination free of thymic and clonal selection effects, out-of-frame nonproductive sequences were analyzed. The public reads were reprocessed in TCRdb via fastp at Q25 and MiXCR, keeping in-frame beta chains. Identical CDR3 protein sequences are pooled into one entry, listed with their most common genes and DNA. TCRdb's processing, not the authors', yielded these V and J calls. The sample table lists 1.5 million to 2 million distinct CDR3 sequences, about 31% of them with a count of one. About 0.27% of the sample comes from the top ten.

Every donor was a healthy Caucasian. Measured from the cysteine to the phenylalanine, the CDR3 is 15 residues long. Only the CDR3 DNA is retained, 45 bases long and in frame from the first base. In the germline V gene, CDR1 corresponds to SGHRS and CDR2 to YFSETQ. Deletion took 4 bases off V and 5 bases off J, with a span of 18 bases between the germline ends. Recombination connected TRBV5-1 to TRBJ2-5; the D gene assignment is ambiguous. The sample comprised cord blood. This sequence originates from a newborn girl in good health. The bases read TGCGCCAGCAGCCCGACTGCCTACCTGGGGGAGACCCAGTACTTC. Its amino acids are CASSPTAYLGETQYF.